A selection of T cell receptor beta chains follows, all from one sample in a study of cytomegalovirus exposure and HLA in healthy donors. Sequencing used immunoSEQ multiplex PCR; TCRdb keeps in-frame clones, though not all of them. The profile shows roughly 84,000 clones, 65% to 85% of them singletons. Sequencing used PBMCs. All receptors come from a man aged 50-59 years in good health and CMV-seronegative. The CDR3 runs from the conserved cysteine through the conserved F or W. The order of the fields is V gene, J gene, D gene, clone size, CDR3 protein, CDR3 DNA. D genes are given only for firm matches. Clone size is not always given. Where it is, it says once, few, many or a class for expanded clones.

V: TRBV5-6; J: TRBJ2-7; D: -; size: -; CDR3: CASSPGTLYEQYF; DNA: TGTGCCAGCAGCCCGGGGACTCTGTACGAGCAGTACTTC
V: TRBV7-2; J: TRBJ2-5; D: -; size: -; CDR3: CASSFVQGGQETQYF; DNA: TGTGCCAGCAGCTTTGTCCAGGGGGGTCAGGAGACCCAGTACTTC
V: TRBV11-3; J: TRBJ2-7; D: TRBD1; size: -; CDR3: CASSLGATTGSSYEQYF; DNA: TGTGCCAGCAGCTTAGGCGCCACGACAGGGTCGTCGTACGAGCAGTACTTC
V: TRBV19; J: TRBJ1-2; D: -; size: -; CDR3: CASSKESGLDNYGYTF; DNA: TGTGCCAGTAGTAAGGAGAGTGGGTTGGATAACTATGGCTACACCTTC
V: TRBV6-1; J: TRBJ1-2; D: TRBD1; size: -; CDR3: CASSERTGRSYGYTF; DNA: TGTGCCAGCAGTGAGAGGACAGGTCGCTCCTATGGCTACACCTTC
V: TRBV7-9; J: TRBJ1-2; D: -; size: -; CDR3: CASSLEGYGYTF; DNA: TGTGCCAGCAGCTTAGAGGGGTACGGCTACACCTTC
V: TRBV4-1; J: TRBJ2-7; D: TRBD1; size: -; CDR3: CASSQGQGVSYEQYF; DNA: TGCGCCAGCAGCCAAGGACAGGGGGTGTCCTACGAGCAGTACTTC
V: TRBV27; J: TRBJ2-5; D: TRBD1; size: -; CDR3: CASSLFGTESTQYF; DNA: TGTGCCAGCAGTTTATTTGGGACAGAATCGACCCAGTACTTC
V: TRBV19; J: TRBJ2-2; D: TRBD1; size: -; CDR3: CASSTGTGVTGELFF; DNA: TGTGCCAGTAGTACCGGGACAGGGGTTACCGGGGAGCTGTTTTTT
V: TRBV2; J: TRBJ2-7; D: -; size: -; CDR3: CASRDSFYEQYF; DNA: TGTGCCAGCAGGGACAGTTTCTACGAGCAGTACTTC
V: TRBV7-8; J: TRBJ2-5; D: -; size: -; CDR3: CASSLALVGAGETQYF; DNA: TGTGCCAGCAGCTTAGCGCTGGTGGGGGCGGGAGAGACCCAGTACTTC
V: TRBV19; J: TRBJ1-1; D: TRBD1; size: -; CDR3: CASSRRGQGTEAFF; DNA: TGTGCCAGTAGTAGAAGGGGACAGGGGACTGAAGCTTTCTTT
V: TRBV15; J: TRBJ1-1; D: -; size: -; CDR3: CATSRDTGLGSPEAFF; DNA: TGTGCCACCAGCAGGGATACGGGATTAGGTAGCCCTGAAGCTTTCTTT
V: TRBV11-3; J: TRBJ1-4; D: -; size: -; CDR3: CASSLDLGGRNEKLFF; DNA: TGTGCCAGCAGCTTAGATCTAGGGGGACGTAATGAAAAACTGTTTTTT
V: TRBV4-2; J: TRBJ1-4; D: TRBD1; size: -; CDR3: CASSRNQGVVEKLFF; DNA: TGTGCCAGCAGCCGAAATCAGGGGGTCGTTGAAAAACTGTTTTTT
V: TRBV4-3; J: TRBJ2-2; D: -; size: -; CDR3: CASSFERAGAGGELFF; DNA: TGCGCCAGCAGCTTTGAAAGGGCGGGGGCTGGCGGGGAGCTGTTTTTT
V: TRBV2; J: TRBJ1-1; D: -; size: -; CDR3: CASRTDNTEAFF; DNA: TGTGCCAGCAGGACAGATAACACTGAAGCTTTCTTT
V: TRBV2; J: TRBJ1-6; D: TRBD1; size: -; CDR3: CASSGDSSYNSPLHF; DNA: TGTGCCAGCAGTGGGGACAGCTCCTATAATTCACCCCTCCACTTT
V: TRBV2; J: TRBJ2-1; D: TRBD2; size: -; CDR3: CASSGLAGVSNEQFF; DNA: TGTGCCAGCAGTGGCCTAGCGGGGGTTTCCAATGAGCAGTTCTTC
V: TRBV6-1; J: TRBJ1-1; D: -; size: -; CDR3: CANKERENTEAFF; DNA: TGTGCCAACAAGGAACGGGAGAACACTGAAGCTTTCTTT
V: TRBV28; J: TRBJ2-1; D: TRBD1; size: -; CDR3: CASRQGQGGNEQFF; DNA: TGTGCCAGCAGACAGGGACAGGGCGGGAATGAGCAGTTCTTC
V: TRBV28; J: TRBJ2-2; D: -; size: -; CDR3: CASRNSQGRTGELFF; DNA: TGTGCCAGCAGGAATTCGCAGGGGCGGACCGGGGAGCTGTTTTTT
V: TRBV27; J: TRBJ2-3; D: TRBD2; size: few; CDR3: CASSRLAGDPTDTQYF; DNA: TGTGCCAGCAGTCGGCTAGCGGGGGACCCCACAGATACGCAGTATTTT
V: TRBV9; J: TRBJ2-7; D: -; size: -; CDR3: CASSVGFFSYEQYF; DNA: TGTGCCAGCAGCGTAGGGTTTTTCTCTTACGAGCAGTACTTC
V: TRBV14; J: TRBJ1-5; D: -; size: few; CDR3: CASSQTPLPGGPQHF; DNA: TGTGCCAGCAGCCAAACCCCATTGCCCGGGGGGCCCCAGCATTTT
V: TRBV27; J: TRBJ1-5; D: -; size: -; CDR3: CASSFRTVSQPQHF; DNA: TGTGCCAGCAGTTTCAGGACAGTGTCTCAGCCCCAGCATTTT
V: TRBV5-1; J: TRBJ1-6; D: TRBD1; size: once; CDR3: CASSTGQGVGSPLHF; DNA: TGCGCCAGCAGCACCGGACAGGGGGTGGGTTCACCCCTCCACTTT
V: TRBV2; J: TRBJ1-5; D: -; size: -; CDR3: CASSVAANQPQHF; DNA: TGTGCCAGCAGTGTGGCGGCCAATCAGCCCCAGCATTTT
V: TRBV7-2; J: TRBJ1-2; D: -; size: -; CDR3: CASSLAGDYGYTF; DNA: TGTGCCAGCAGCTTAGCAGGGGACTATGGCTACACCTTC
V: TRBV5-8; J: TRBJ1-6; D: TRBD1; size: few; CDR3: CASSPNRGQSNSPLHF; DNA: TGTGCCAGCAGCCCTAACAGGGGGCAAAGTAATTCACCCCTCCACTTT
V: TRBV12-5; J: TRBJ1-3; D: -; size: few; CDR3: CASGAPGSSGNTIYF; DNA: TGTGCTAGTGGCGCCCCGGGGAGCTCTGGAAACACCATATATTTT
V: TRBV18; J: TRBJ1-2; D: -; size: -; CDR3: CASSPPAGSGTF; DNA: TGTGCCAGCTCACCACCAGCTGGCTCGGGGACCTTC
V: TRBV9; J: TRBJ2-1; D: -; size: -; CDR3: CASSASGTFGYEQFF; DNA: TGTGCCAGCAGCGCCTCCGGGACTTTCGGTTATGAGCAGTTCTTC
V: TRBV7-8; J: TRBJ2-2; D: -; size: -; CDR3: CASSLQSGGTGELFF; DNA: TGTGCCAGCAGCTTACAATCTGGCGGCACCGGGGAGCTGTTTTTT
V: TRBV7-9; J: TRBJ1-2; D: -; size: -; CDR3: CASSSTTTGNYGYTF; DNA: TGTGCCAGCAGCTCCACCACTACAGGGAACTATGGCTACACCTTC
V: TRBV7-9; J: TRBJ2-7; D: -; size: -; CDR3: CASSLTLYEQYF; DNA: TGTGCCAGCAGCCTAACTCTTTACGAGCAGTACTTC
V: TRBV10-1; J: TRBJ2-2; D: TRBD2; size: -; CDR3: CAPLGLAGANTGELFF; DNA: TGCGCCCCCCTGGGGCTAGCGGGGGCGAACACCGGGGAGCTGTTTTTT
V: TRBV5-1; J: TRBJ1-1; D: -; size: -; CDR3: CASSTGQKGAFF; DNA: TGCGCCAGCAGCACCGGACAGAAGGGAGCTTTCTTT
V: TRBV27; J: TRBJ1-2; D: -; size: -; CDR3: CASSKRDTANYGYTF; DNA: TGTGCCAGCAGTAAGCGGGACACCGCTAACTATGGCTACACCTTC
V: TRBV6-1; J: TRBJ2-1; D: TRBD1; size: -; CDR3: CASLRTGLSHEQFF; DNA: TGTGCCAGCCTACGGACAGGATTGAGCCATGAGCAGTTCTTC
V: TRBV21-1; J: TRBJ2-4; D: -; size: -; CDR3: CASSPQGFRNIQYF; DNA: TGTGCCAGCAGTCCCCAGGGTTTCAGAAACATTCAGTACTTC
V: TRBV9; J: TRBJ1-1; D: TRBD1; size: few; CDR3: CASSPQGQSTEAFF; DNA: TGTGCCAGCAGTCCACAGGGGCAGAGCACTGAAGCTTTCTTT
V: TRBV28; J: TRBJ1-2; D: -; size: -; CDR3: CASSYGGRVYGYTF; DNA: TGTGCCAGCAGTTATGGGGGGAGAGTCTATGGCTACACCTTC
V: TRBV18; J: TRBJ2-2; D: -; size: -; CDR3: CASSPGFGAGELFF; DNA: TGTGCCAGCTCACCCGGATTCGGGGCCGGGGAGCTGTTTTTT
V: TRBV6-5; J: TRBJ2-2; D: -; size: few; CDR3: CASSRTSTGELFF; DNA: TGTGCCAGCAGTAGGACATCCACCGGGGAGCTGTTTTTT
V: TRBV6-5; J: TRBJ2-1; D: TRBD2; size: once; CDR3: CASSKLAGTPNEQFF; DNA: TGTGCCAGCAGTAAACTAGCGGGGACCCCCAATGAGCAGTTCTTC
V: TRBV7-2; J: TRBJ1-2; D: TRBD1; size: -; CDR3: CASSLVPHQGAGGDYGYTF; DNA: TGTGCCAGCAGCTTAGTTCCCCACCAGGGGGCGGGTGGAGACTATGGCTACACCTTC
V: TRBV7-2; J: TRBJ2-1; D: TRBD2; size: -; CDR3: CASSLVGSWSGGARNEQFF; DNA: TGTGCCAGCAGCTTAGTAGGGAGTTGGAGCGGGGGGGCCAGGAATGAGCAGTTCTTC
V: TRBV12-5; J: TRBJ2-5; D: TRBD1; size: -; CDR3: CASATGGSVEQYF; DNA: TGTGCTAGTGCAACAGGGGGGTCAGTTGAGCAGTACTTC
V: TRBV28; J: TRBJ1-5; D: -; size: -; CDR3: CATRLGSTTNQPQHF; DNA: TGTGCCACCCGCCTGGGCTCCACGACAAATCAGCCCCAGCATTTT
V: TRBV16; J: TRBJ2-4; D: -; size: -; CDR3: CASSQSADTKNIQYF; DNA: TGTGCCAGCAGCCAATCGGCGGACACCAAAAACATTCAGTACTTC
V: TRBV19; J: TRBJ2-1; D: TRBD2; size: -; CDR3: CASSARLAGSSEQFF; DNA: TGTGCCAGTAGTGCCCGACTAGCGGGGTCCAGTGAGCAGTTCTTC
V: TRBV18; J: TRBJ2-3; D: -; size: -; CDR3: CASSPFGGAAGDTDTQYF; DNA: TGTGCCAGCTCACCATTCGGTGGAGCGGCGGGCGACACAGATACGCAGTATTTT
V: TRBV7-9; J: TRBJ1-4; D: -; size: -; CDR3: CASTRRTDEKLFF; DNA: TGTGCCAGCACCCGACGGACAGATGAAAAACTGTTTTTT
V: TRBV9; J: TRBJ2-7; D: TRBD2; size: -; CDR3: CASSVGSSGSAYEQYF; DNA: TGTGCCAGCAGCGTAGGGAGTAGCGGGTCGGCCTACGAGCAGTACTTC
V: TRBV2; J: TRBJ2-3; D: TRBD1; size: few; CDR3: CASMRDRGTDTQYF; DNA: TGTGCCAGCATGCGGGACAGGGGAACAGATACGCAGTATTTT
V: TRBV7-9; J: TRBJ2-7; D: TRBD1; size: -; CDR3: CSSSRRTGETTSTYEQYF; DNA: TGTTCCAGCAGCCGGCGGACAGGGGAGACCACATCCACATACGAGCAGTACTTC
V: TRBV7-9; J: TRBJ1-4; D: TRBD1; size: -; CDR3: CASSLGTGGLTNEKLFF; DNA: TGTGCCAGCAGCTTAGGGACAGGGGGCTTGACTAATGAAAAACTGTTTTTT
V: TRBV28; J: TRBJ1-1; D: -; size: few; CDR3: CASSLGRETEAFF; DNA: TGTGCCAGCAGTTTAGGGAGGGAAACTGAAGCTTTCTTT
V: TRBV4-3; J: TRBJ2-7; D: TRBD2; size: -; CDR3: CASSTSLSGGDEQYF; DNA: TGCGCCAGCAGCACGAGTTTAAGTGGGGGGGACGAGCAGTACTTC